The clone carrying this T cell receptor beta chain has at least ten counts. Antigen unknown. This entry belongs to a study of blood T cells in healthy people across ages. CDR3 size: 16 residues. Germline CDR1 is SGHTA and CDR2 is FQGNSA. Deletions cut 4 bases from V and 2 bases from J, with 18 bases between. Overall study findings and caveats: A roughly linear fall in TCR beta diversity per million T cells was seen with increasing age. More naive CD4+ cells and higher diversity were found in long-lived than in aged donors.

A J-beta primer mix and a sample-barcoded 5' primer were used in a second PCR of about 7 to 12 cycles. Sequencing yielded, for each sample, at least 2.5 million paired-end reads carrying CDR3. TCRdb re-called the 5' RACE reads with MiXCR, one entry per CDR3 protein. Of about 670,000 distinct CDR3 sequences listed, 35% to 50% are singletons. The V call is TRBV7-2, the J call TRBJ2-7; either TRBD1 or TRBD2 may supply D (5 bases each). This sequence was found in a man at least 80 years old in good health. The sample comprised blood. DNA of the CDR3: TGTGCCAGCAGCTCCCCGCCTGGGGACGGAACCTACGAGCAGTACTTC. This sequence encodes CASSSPPGDGTYEQYF. Looking up the rest from reference TRBV7-2 and TRBJ2-7 gives the full variable domain: GAGVSQSPSNKVTEKGKDVELRCDPISGHTALYWYRQSLGQGLEFLIYFQGNSAPDKSGLPSDRFSAERTGGSVSTLTIQRTQQEDSAVYLCASSSPPGDGTYEQYFGPGTRLTVT.